These 15 T cell receptor beta chains were sequenced from one sample in a study of blood T cell repertoires in COVID-19. Here immunoSEQ multiplex PCR was the method, and the copy in TCRdb shows in-frame clones only, minus some. The table records 340,000 or so clones, 70% to 90% of them present only once. Material: PBMCs or T cells enriched from blood (not recorded which). Receptor source: a middle-aged woman with acute COVID-19.

This clone was recorded only once. V usage is TRBV25-1 and J usage is TRBJ2-2; no firm D call. This CDR3 comprises 14 residues. Per germline, CDR1 MGHDK and CDR2 SYGVNS. Deletions cut 1 base from V and 7 bases from J, with 10 bases between. CDR3 in amino acids: CASSELVPRGELFF. The CDR3 DNA reads TGTGCCAGCAGTGAATTAGTCCCCCGCGGGGAGCTGTTTTTT.

The CDR3 protein is CASSRTGPGTQYF. The CDR3, as DNA: TGTGCCAGCAGTAGAACCGGTCCGGGGACCCAGTACTTC. The chain is built from TRBV12-3 or TRBV12-4 and TRBJ2-5; D gene unclear. There are 13 residues in the CDR3. V was clipped by 5 bases and J by 7 bases, with 14 bases between them.

CDR3 protein: CASSVGLKTGTYGYTF. The CDR3 nucleotides read TGTGCCAGCAGCGTAGGGTTGAAAACAGGGACCTATGGCTACACCTTC. The rearrangement joins TRBV9 to TRBJ1-2; TRBD1 might be the D (6 bases). Germline values: CDR1 SGDLS, CDR2 YYNGEE. The CDR3 has 16 residues. Trimming removed 0 bases from V and 4 bases from J, with 16 bases in between.

The V and J genes are TRBV19 and TRBJ2-6; perhaps TRBD1 as D (6 bases). V lost 4 bases and J lost 2, with 9 bases in between. This CDR3 contains 15 residues. Germline loops: CDR1 LNHDA, CDR2 SQIVND (reference sequence). In DNA form, the CDR3 reads TGTGCCAGTAGTACCCGGACAGCTGGGGCCAACGTCCTGACTTTC. Protein sequence: CASSTRTAGANVLTF. Full variable domain (rest looked up from reference TRBV19 and TRBJ2-6): DGGITQSPKYLFRKEGQNVTLSCEQNLNHDAMYWYRQDPGQGLRLIYYSQIVNDFQKGDIAEGYSVSREKKESFPLTVTSAQKNPTAFYLCASSTRTAGANVLTFGAGSRLTVL.

The gene calls are TRBV7-2 and TRBJ2-7; D is unresolved. The CDR3 is 12 residues long. CDR1 and CDR2 from the germline V gene are SGHTA and FQGNSA. Trimming removed 4 bases from V and 3 bases from J, with 7 bases in between. CDR3 nucleotide sequence: TGTGCCAGCAGCTCCAGCGACTACGAGCAGTACTTC. This translates into CASSSSDYEQYF.

This chain connects TRBV3-1 (or the pseudogene TRBV3-2) to TRBJ2-1, with D hard to call. The CDR3 loop spans 13 amino acids. V lost 1 base and J lost 10, with 11 bases in between. Germline CDR1 LGHDT, CDR2 YNNKEL (reference sequence). In nucleotides, the CDR3 is TGTGCCAGCAGCCAAGTCGTAGCAACCGAGCAGTTCTTC. Encoded protein: CASSQVVATEQFF.

The V and J genes are TRBV25-1 and TRBJ2-7; TRBD2 aligns across 9 bases. There are 14 residues in the CDR3. CDR1 and CDR2 from the germline V gene are MGHDK and SYGVNS. With V trimmed by 1 base and J by 4 bases, 2 bases remained unmatched. CDR3 in amino acids: CASSESTSGYEQYF. CDR3 nucleotide sequence: TGTGCCAGCAGTGAATCGACTAGCGGATACGAGCAGTACTTC.

This CDR3 is CASSMLDSSSDEQFF. In DNA, the CDR3 is TGTGCCAGTAGTATGTTGGATTCTAGCTCGGATGAGCAGTTCTTC. The J gene is TRBJ2-1, the V gene TRBV19; a weak D match, TRBD2 (5 bases). The CDR3 runs to 15 residues. V was trimmed by 3 bases and J by 8 bases, leaving 17 bases between them. Per germline, CDR1 LNHDA and CDR2 SQIVND (reference sequence).

This chain uses TRBV5-4 with TRBJ2-2, with 12 bases that match TRBD2. CDR1 SGHNT and CDR2 YYREEE come from the germline V gene (reference sequence). This CDR3 is 16 amino acids long. V trimming: 5 bases; J trimming: 5 bases; junction bases outside the gene matches: 7. CDR3 in DNA: TGTGCCAGCAGGAAGCTAGCGGGGGGGCATACCGGGGAGCTGTTTTTT. Protein sequence: CASRKLAGGHTGELFF.

The rearrangement uses TRBV15 and TRBJ2-1; D perhaps matches TRBD2 (6 bases). The CDR3 runs to 15 residues. Germline V gene lookup returns CDR1 LNHNV and CDR2 YYDKDF (reference sequence). V lost 0 bases to trimming and J lost 2 bases, with 8 bases between them. This CDR3 reads CATSRDRGTYNEQFF. CDR3 sequence (DNA): TGTGCCACCAGCAGAGACCGCGGGACCTACAATGAGCAGTTCTTC.

This chain uses TRBV7-2 with TRBJ2-3; 8 bases agree with TRBD2. In germline, CDR1 is SGHTA, CDR2 FQGNSA. The CDR3 loop spans 17 amino acids. Trimming cost V 7 bases and J 3 bases; bases outside gene matches: 15. The CDR3 here is CASTPLAGSGMTDTQYF. DNA of the CDR3: TGTGCCAGCACTCCCTTGGCGGGTAGCGGGATGACAGATACGCAGTATTTT.

The rearrangement uses TRBV5-1 and TRBJ2-5, with TRBD2 matching over 7 bases. The CDR3 sequence is 13 residues long. Germline CDR1 and CDR2: SGHRS and YFSETQ. V lost 0 bases, J lost 4 bases, and 0 bases stayed unmatched. The CDR3 nucleotides read TGCGCCAGCAGCTTGGCGGGAGGAGAGACCCAGTACTTC. Its translation is CASSLAGGETQYF.

This clone has more than one count but fewer than ten. V is TRBV29-1 and J is TRBJ2-5; no firm D call. The germline V and J ends were trimmed by 4 bases and 1 base, with 13 bases remaining between them. The CDR3 sequence is 14 residues long. Per the germline V gene, CDR1 is SQVTM and CDR2 is ANQGSEA. The CDR3 loop reads CSVVKRQLQETQYF. Here the CDR3 DNA reads TGCAGCGTTGTTAAGAGGCAGCTCCAAGAGACCCAGTACTTC.

The chain employs TRBV3-1 (or the pseudogene TRBV3-2) and TRBJ1-3, with 8 bases lining up with TRBD1. CDR1 and CDR2 from the germline V gene are LGHDT and YNNKEL (reference sequence). The V gene end was trimmed by 4 bases and the J gene end by 3 bases; junction bases not matched to a gene: 5. The CDR3 has 15 amino acids. CDR3 coding DNA: TGTGCCAGCAGCCCCTCGACAGGGGTTGGAAACACCATATATTTT. Its translation is CASSPSTGVGNTIYF.

The chain combines TRBV2 with TRBJ1-2; the D gene is possibly TRBD1 (5 bases). In germline, CDR1 is SNHLY, CDR2 FYNNEI. The V end was cut by 3 bases, the J end by 2 bases, with 7 bases between. This CDR3 contains 13 residues. CDR3 sequence (DNA): TGTGCCAGCAGTGATCAGGGAAACTATGGCTACACCTTC. It encodes CASSDQGNYGYTF.